What follows are 14 T cell receptor beta chains derived from one specimen sequenced in a study of T cell changes during pregnancy in multiple sclerosis (dated by TCRdb to between 2018 and 2021). The library came from the immunoSEQ multiplex PCR assay. TCRdb mirrors the immuneACCESS table, restricted to in-frame sequences. Some clones are absent from its copies; in checked studies, under half trace to an unresolved V gene, and the reason for the others is unknown. Within this sample are roughly 20,000 clones, with approximately 90% of them counted one time only. The top ten clonotypes cover about 0.67% of the sample. The source material was CD4+ T cells from peripheral blood mononuclear cells, sampled in the third trimester of pregnancy. These receptors were obtained from a female donor with multiple sclerosis, enrolled in a pregnancy study.

This clone was observed a handful of times. An end of the junction differs from the germline gene, which may be a read error. V usage is TRBV7-7 and J usage is TRBJ2-5; D possibly corresponds to TRBD1 (5 bases). CDR1 is SSHAT and CDR2 is FNYEAQ in the germline V gene (reference sequence). This CDR3 has 13 amino acids. CDR3 protein: CASSFGAQETQYF. Here the CDR3 DNA reads TGTGCTAGCAGCTTTGGGGCCCAAGAGACCCAGTACTTC.

The CDR3 protein is CASSALAGGVTDTQYF. The CDR3 DNA is TGTGCCAGCAGCGCACTAGCGGGGGGGGTCACAGATACGCAGTATTTT. V usage is TRBV7-6 and J usage is TRBJ2-3; TRBD2 matches at 13 bases. The CDR3 has 16 residues. The V and J ends lost 5 bases and 2 bases, in that order; junction bases with no gene match: 4. Germline lookup yields CDR1 SGHVS and CDR2 FNYEAQ.

The chain uses TRBV5-1 and TRBJ1-5; 8 nucleotides agree with TRBD1. The germline V gene has CDR1 SGHRS and CDR2 YFSETQ. This CDR3 region has 14 residues. Trimming cost V 4 bases and J 7 bases; bases outside gene matches: 7. CDR3 amino acids: CASSPGQGEQPQHF. CDR3 in DNA: TGCGCCAGCAGCCCCGGACAGGGTGAACAGCCCCAGCATTTT.

V is TRBV19 and J is TRBJ1-6; D unclear. Germline V gene sequence: CDR1 LNHDA, CDR2 SQIVND (reference sequence). V was clipped by 5 bases and J by 7 bases, with 9 bases between them. This CDR3 spans 13 amino acids. The DNA of the CDR3 is TGTGCCAGTAGTCCGCTACAGAATTCACCCCTCCACTTT. Translated: CASSPLQNSPLHF.

The rearrangement uses TRBV6-1 and TRBJ2-2; 8 positions match TRBD1. The CDR3 spans 14 residues. The ends lost 10 bases at V and 2 bases at J; junction bases unmatched: 6. From germline, CDR1 is MNHNS and CDR2 SASEGT. CDR3 amino acids: CATPDRVNTGELFF. The CDR3 DNA follows: TGTGCCACCCCGGACAGGGTAAACACCGGGGAGCTGTTTTTT.

The chain employs TRBV5-4 and TRBJ2-3; 8 bases are shared with TRBD2. The CDR3 runs 16 residues. J gave up 4 bases and V 0 bases, and 7 bases lay outside the gene matches. Germline CDR1 SGHNT, CDR2 YYREEE (reference sequence). The CDR3 bases are TGTGCCAGCAGCTTGGTGCTGACTAGCGTGGCAGATACGCAGTATTTT. Translated: CASSLVLTSVADTQYF.

V is TRBV10-3 and J is TRBJ2-5; no clear D. CDR1 and CDR2 from the germline V gene are ENHRY and SYGVKD. Trimming took 3 bases from V and 5 from J, leaving 7 bases between them. The CDR3 is 12 amino acids. The CDR3 DNA reads as TGTGCCATCAGTGAACTGGGCGAGACCCAGTACTTC. Its protein product is CAISELGETQYF.

The V and J genes are TRBV18 and TRBJ1-2; D is uncertain. From germline, CDR1 is KGHSH and CDR2 LQKENI. Trimming took 2 bases from V and 0 from J, leaving 13 bases between them. This CDR3 region has 16 residues. Here the CDR3 reads CASSPNSVVSNYGYTF. CDR3 coding DNA: TGTGCCAGCTCACCAAACAGTGTTGTTTCTAACTATGGCTACACCTTC.

CDR3 in amino acids: CASSFRRAGGTDTQYF. The CDR3 nucleotides are TGTGCCAGCAGCTTTCGTCGGGCGGGGGGCACAGATACGCAGTATTTT. The gene calls are TRBV5-4 and TRBJ2-3, with 7 nucleotides matching TRBD2. CDR1 and CDR2 from the germline V gene are SGHNT and YYREEE (reference sequence). CDR3 length: 16 amino acids. The trim removed 2 bases at V and 1 base at J, leaving 7 bases unmatched.

This clone was counted between two and nine times. The chain couples TRBV9 to TRBJ2-1, with 11 bases aligning to TRBD2. V was clipped by 2 bases and J by 9 bases; unmatched bases: 7. Looked up from germline, CDR1 is SGDLS and CDR2 is YYNGEE. The CDR3 is 15 amino acids. In DNA, the CDR3 is TGTGCCAGCAGCGTGGGGACTAGCGGAAGAAGTGAGCAGTTCTTC. It codes for CASSVGTSGRSEQFF.

The gene calls are TRBV4-3 and TRBJ2-3; perhaps TRBD1 as D (6 bases). V was pared by 0 bases and J by 4 bases, with 20 bases between. The CDR3 covers 18 residues. Germline V gene data show CDR1 as LGHNA and CDR2 as YSLEER. CDR3 DNA: TGCGCCAGCAGCCAAGATGTGTCAGGGGTCCAGGGTTCAGATACGCAGTATTTT. Its translation: CASSQDVSGVQGSDTQYF.

The chain uses TRBV30 and TRBJ2-5; 9 bases align to TRBD1. The V segment lost 4 bases and the J segment 3 bases; nucleotides outside the gene matches: 6. The CDR3 length is 14 residues. Germline V gene data show CDR1 as GTSNPN and CDR2 as SVGIG (reference sequence). For the CDR3, the DNA is TGTGCCTGGAACCGGGGACAGGGTAAAGAGACCCAGTACTTC. Its translation is CAWNRGQGKETQYF.

The chain couples TRBV4-1 to TRBJ2-7; 10 positions agree with TRBD1. The V and J ends lost 4 bases and 1 base, in that order; junction bases with no gene match: 4. The germline gives CDR1 MGHRA, CDR2 YSYEKL. CDR3 length equals 15 residues. CDR3 sequence (DNA): TGCGCCAGCAGCCCCCGGACAGGGGGATCCTACGAGCAGTACTTC. It yields the protein CASSPRTGGSYEQYF.

This clone came up once. V usage is TRBV5-1 and J usage is TRBJ2-2; D is possibly TRBD1 (5 bases). Trimming removed 4 bases at V and 1 base at J, with 11 bases between. Germline-derived CDR1 and CDR2 are SGHRS and YFSETQ. The CDR3 runs to 15 residues. The CDR3 DNA is TGCGCCAGCAGCGAACGAGGACAGAACACCGGGGAGCTGTTTTTT. This codes for CASSERGQNTGELFF.